Shown below are 11 T cell receptor beta chains from a single sample sequenced in a study of human T cells and chemical hapten exposure. As to time point: patch test 3, about 24 weeks after DPC sensitization. The sample's treatment: therapeutic diphenylcyclopropenone sensitization with weekly scalp DPC. MiXCR, applied by TCRdb to the RACE reads, yields one record per CDR3 protein. The sample shows 97,000 or so distinct CDR3 sequences, around 25% of them seen only once. Here the sequenced sample was whole blood, taken in connection with sensitization to the hapten diphenylcyclopropenone (DPC). The receptors come from a man aged 35 to 55 with alopecia areata. Some clones in this sample may be carry-over from other donors' samples.

The V and J genes are TRBV27 and TRBJ1-1; 7 bases align to TRBD1. V shed 6 bases and J 3 bases; nucleotides not matched to a gene: 10. From germline, CDR1 is MNHEY and CDR2 SMNVEV (reference sequence). This CDR3 region has 15 residues. DNA for the CDR3: TGTGCCAGCAGCCTATACTACAGGGGTGACACTGAAGCTTTCTTT. Protein product: CASSLYYRGDTEAFF.

This sequence joins TRBV11-2 and TRBJ1-3, with D possibly matching TRBD1 (5 bases). This CDR3 is built from 14 residues. The V and J ends lost 3 bases and 5 bases respectively, with 11 bases between them. Germline CDR1 SGHAT, CDR2 FQNNGV. CDR3 DNA sequence: TGTGCCAGCAGCTTCCGGGACCTGAGAAACACCATATATTTT. Translation: CASSFRDLRNTIYF.

This clonotype was detected a few times. This chain connects TRBV4-1 to TRBJ2-7; 11 bases align to TRBD1. This CDR3 comprises 14 residues. CDR1 is MGHRA and CDR2 is YSYEKL in the germline V gene. The V gene end was trimmed by 0 bases and the J gene end by 8 bases; junction bases not matched to a gene: 3. CDR3 sequence reads: CASSQEGTGGKQYF. The CDR3 DNA is TGCGCCAGCAGCCAAGAGGGGACAGGGGGGAAGCAGTACTTC.

This CDR3 is CSAGIKGLAGVEGYEQYF. The CDR3 DNA reads TGCAGTGCTGGAATCAAGGGACTAGCGGGAGTAGAGGGCTACGAGCAGTACTTC. The genes are TRBV20-1 and TRBJ2-7; 14 bases align to TRBD2. The CDR3 loop spans 18 amino acids. The trim removed 5 bases at V and 3 bases at J, leaving 15 bases unmatched. Looked up from germline, CDR1 is DFQATT and CDR2 is SNEGSKA (reference sequence).

The sample holds a few counts of this clonotype. The chain carries TRBV27 and TRBJ2-1; TRBD2 is a possible D gene (5 bases). This CDR3 has 15 amino acids. In germline, CDR1 is MNHEY, CDR2 SMNVEV (reference sequence). Deletions cut 0 bases from V and 10 bases from J, with 16 bases between. The CDR3 nucleotides read TGTGCCAGCAGTTTATCTAGCGCCGGTAGTCGAGAGCAGTTCTTC. Amino acid sequence: CASSLSSAGSREQFF.

This clonotype showed up just once. The J gene is TRBJ2-7, the V gene TRBV6-2 or TRBV6-3, with D uncertain. Germline V gene sequence: CDR1 MNHEY, CDR2 SVGEGT. This CDR3 spans 14 amino acids. V lost 6 bases, J lost 5 bases, and 17 bases lay in between. Here the CDR3 DNA reads TGTGCCAGCAGGACCTCCCGGACCCGGGACGAGCAGTACTTC. It is translated as CASRTSRTRDEQYF.

This clonotype was recorded many times. The chain employs TRBV5-1 and TRBJ2-7; 8 bases match TRBD1. The CDR3 has 14 amino acids. Germline V lookup: CDR1 SGHRS, CDR2 YFSETQ. With V trimmed by 2 bases and J by 3 bases, 4 bases remained unmatched. The CDR3 region has the DNA TGCGCCAGCAGCTTCTCAGGGGGCAACTACGAGCAGTACTTC. Its protein is CASSFSGGNYEQYF.

This clonotype has more than one count but fewer than ten. The chain couples TRBV4-1 to TRBJ2-7; a weak D match, TRBD2 (6 bases). Per the germline V gene, CDR1 is MGHRA and CDR2 is YSYEKL. The CDR3 totals 15 residues. Trimming took 0 bases from V and 6 from J, leaving 15 bases between them. CDR3 DNA: TGCGCCAGCAGCCAAGATCCCCGGGGGTCGGGCGAGCAGTACTTC. This codes for CASSQDPRGSGEQYF.

The rearrangement joins TRBV20-1 to TRBJ2-7; D unclear. The CDR3 spans 14 residues. Trimming removed 3 bases from V and 2 bases from J, with 14 bases in between. CDR1 DFQATT and CDR2 SNEGSKA come from the germline V gene (reference sequence). The CDR3 region is CSARGSRPPYEQYF. In DNA form, the CDR3 reads TGCAGTGCTAGGGGCTCCCGTCCGCCCTACGAGCAGTACTTC.

This clonotype was seen only a few times. The J gene is TRBJ2-7, the V gene TRBV13, with 10 bases matching TRBD1. The ends lost 5 bases at V and 11 bases at J; junction bases unmatched: 15. The CDR3 sequence is 15 residues long. The V gene's germline CDR1 is PRHDT and CDR2 FYEKMQ (reference sequence). The CDR3 DNA reads TGTGCCAGCAGCGACAGCCGGACAGGGGGTTTAGTTAAGTACTTC. Its translation is CASSDSRTGGLVKYF.

The rearrangement joins TRBV7-3 to TRBJ1-1; D is unresolved. The CDR3 consists of 16 residues. Trimming cost V 0 bases and J 1 base, with 12 bases left between them. Germline CDR1 SGHTA, CDR2 FQGTGA. CDR3 sequence reads: CASSLTVVVGNTEAFF. CDR3 DNA: TGTGCCAGCAGCTTAACGGTCGTGGTTGGGAACACTGAAGCTTTCTTT.